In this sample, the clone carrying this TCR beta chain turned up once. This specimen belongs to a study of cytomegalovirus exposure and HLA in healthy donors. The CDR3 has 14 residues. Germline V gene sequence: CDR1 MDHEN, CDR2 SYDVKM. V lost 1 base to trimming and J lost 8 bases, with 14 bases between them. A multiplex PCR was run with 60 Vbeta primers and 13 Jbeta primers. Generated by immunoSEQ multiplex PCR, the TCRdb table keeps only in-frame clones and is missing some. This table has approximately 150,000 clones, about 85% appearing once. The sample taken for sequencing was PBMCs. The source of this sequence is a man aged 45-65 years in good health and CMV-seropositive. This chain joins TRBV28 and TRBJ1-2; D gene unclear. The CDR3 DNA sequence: TGTGCCAGCAGTTTATCCTTCCGGTCCAGGGGCTACACCTTC. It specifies CASSLSFRSRGYTF.